This TCR beta chain is from a study of shared clonotypes between healthy human individuals. Study-level results: Incomplete sequencing of sorted subsets was indicated by rarefaction despite large depth. Limitation of the genetic and exposure-history diversity represented came from the few donors.

CD8 cells regarded as naive lacked CD45RO, were positively chosen for CCR7, and omitted terminally differentiated effector memory CD45RA+ cells. Looked up from germline, CDR1 is SGHVS and CDR2 is FQNEAQ. V lost 8 bases, J lost 6 bases, and 13 bases lay in between. This CDR3 is 13 amino acids long. As concerns this clone: Its specificity is not known.

Deep-level running was used for the assay. Using immunoSEQ multiplex PCR, the repertoire was profiled, and TCRdb retains in-frame clones only, with some absent. The repertoire holds millions of clones, with over 85% as singletons. The sequence was obtained from a man between 18 and 35 years old in good health. V usage is TRBV7-8 and J usage is TRBJ2-2, with D perhaps given as TRBD1 or TRBD2 (6 bases each). Sequencing was performed on naive CD8+ T cells sorted from blood. The CDR3 DNA sequence: TGTGCCAGCTGGGGGGCAGGGCCCGGGGAGCTGTTTTTT. Its protein is CASWGAGPGELFF.